These 8 T cell receptor beta chains share one sample of origin, sequenced in a study of radiotherapy plus CTLA-4 blockade in lung cancer. Here immunoSEQ multiplex PCR was the method, and the copy in TCRdb shows in-frame clones only, minus some. The data show over 60,000 clones, around 86% seen once. The sequenced sample was peripheral blood, obtained from a patient treated with radiotherapy plus ipilimumab. The receptors come from a human donor with non-small cell lung cancer that progressed on radiotherapy plus ipilimumab.

The chain carries TRBV20-1 and TRBJ1-5; D not resolved. V was clipped by 1 base and J by 5 bases, with 3 bases between them. Germline CDR1 is DFQATT and CDR2 is SNEGSKA (reference sequence). The CDR3 loop spans 11 amino acids. The CDR3 region has the DNA TGCAGTGCTAGAGGGGATCAGCCCCAGCATTTT. This codes for CSARGDQPQHF.

This chain joins TRBV7-8 and TRBJ2-7, with D maybe TRBD2 (5 bases). Between the trimmed V and J ends, which lost 0 bases and 4 bases, there was a span of 16 bases. The CDR3 is 16 residues long. Germline CDR1 is SGHVS and CDR2 is FQNEAQ. CDR3 in DNA: TGTGCCAGCAGCTTAGCTCGAGGGAGCCTTTCTTACGAGCAGTACTTC. It yields the protein CASSLARGSLSYEQYF.

V and J are TRBV9 and TRBJ2-3; 12 bases agree with TRBD2. Trimming took 3 bases from V and 0 from J; bases not matched to a gene: 8. The CDR3 covers 18 residues. Per the germline V gene, CDR1 is SGDLS and CDR2 is YYNGEE. DNA of the CDR3: TGTGCCAGCAGCGCCGGACTAGCGGGGATTACTAGCACAGATACGCAGTATTTT. Translated: CASSAGLAGITSTDTQYF.

The V call is TRBV5-4, the J call TRBJ2-3, with D perhaps matching TRBD1 or TRBD2 (5 bases each). Germline V gene sequence: CDR1 SGHNT, CDR2 YYREEE (reference sequence). V gave up 0 bases and J gave up 3 bases, with 8 bases separating them. This CDR3 comprises 14 residues. The CDR3, as DNA: TGTGCCAGCAGCTTGGGGGGGATTACAGATACGCAGTATTTT. Encoded protein: CASSLGGITDTQYF.

The chain links TRBV10-2 to TRBJ2-1; 11 bases are a match to TRBD2. Losses at the gene ends were 8 bases for V and 2 bases for J; bases not matched to a gene: 5. Germline V gene data show CDR1 as WSHSY and CDR2 as SAAADI. The CDR3 is 15 residues long. DNA for the CDR3: TGCGCCAGCGAAGAGACTAGCGGGACCTACAATGAGCAGTTCTTC. Translation: CASEETSGTYNEQFF.

This clone has more than one count but fewer than ten. The chain has TRBV28 and TRBJ2-7, with 7 bases identical to TRBD2. The CDR3 length is 14 residues. V dropped 5 bases and J dropped 7; count of bases not matched to a gene: 11. The germline V gene encodes CDR1 MDHEN and CDR2 SYDVKM. In nucleotides, the CDR3 is TGTGCCAGCAGTCCACGGACTAGAGGTAGTGAGCAGTACTTC. The encoded protein is CASSPRTRGSEQYF.

This clone has only a few counts. The chain recombines TRBV7-9 with TRBJ1-4, with unresolved D. The V end lost 4 bases, the J end lost 7 bases, and 4 bases lay between the germline ends. The CDR3 has 11 amino acids. Germline lookup yields CDR1 SEHNR and CDR2 FQNEAQ (reference sequence). CDR3 region: CASSSIEKLFF. Written as DNA, the CDR3 is TGTGCCAGCAGCTCTATTGAAAAACTGTTTTTT.

The chain combines TRBV25-1 with TRBJ2-1; possibly TRBD2 for D (6 bases). Germline V gives CDR1 MGHDK, CDR2 SYGVNS. Trimming removed 4 bases at V and 14 bases at J, with 15 bases between. The CDR3 extends over 12 amino acids. The chain's CDR3 is CASSVWAGRKFF. CDR3 nucleotide sequence: TGTGCCAGCAGTGTCTGGGCAGGGAGGAAGTTCTTC. The full variable domain, its missing parts supplied by reference TRBV25-1 and TRBJ2-1, is EADIYQTPRYLVIGTGKKITLECSQTMGHDKMYWYQQDPGMELHLIHYSYGVNSTEKGDLSSESTVSRIRTEHFPLTLESARPSHTSQYLCASSVWAGRKFFGPGTRLTVL.